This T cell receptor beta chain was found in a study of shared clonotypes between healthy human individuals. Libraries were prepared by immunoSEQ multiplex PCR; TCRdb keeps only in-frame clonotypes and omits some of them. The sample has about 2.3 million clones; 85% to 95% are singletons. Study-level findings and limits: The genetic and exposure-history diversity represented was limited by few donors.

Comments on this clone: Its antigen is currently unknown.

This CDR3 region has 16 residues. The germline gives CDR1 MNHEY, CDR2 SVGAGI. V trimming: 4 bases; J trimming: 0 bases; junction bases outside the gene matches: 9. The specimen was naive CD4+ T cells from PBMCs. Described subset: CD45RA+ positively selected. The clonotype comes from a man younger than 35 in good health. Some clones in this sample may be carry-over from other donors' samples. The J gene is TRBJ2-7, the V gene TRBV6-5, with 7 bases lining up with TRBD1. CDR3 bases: TGTGCCAGCAGTTCTTATAAGGGACAGATCTCCTACGAGCAGTACTTC. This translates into CASSSYKGQISYEQYF.